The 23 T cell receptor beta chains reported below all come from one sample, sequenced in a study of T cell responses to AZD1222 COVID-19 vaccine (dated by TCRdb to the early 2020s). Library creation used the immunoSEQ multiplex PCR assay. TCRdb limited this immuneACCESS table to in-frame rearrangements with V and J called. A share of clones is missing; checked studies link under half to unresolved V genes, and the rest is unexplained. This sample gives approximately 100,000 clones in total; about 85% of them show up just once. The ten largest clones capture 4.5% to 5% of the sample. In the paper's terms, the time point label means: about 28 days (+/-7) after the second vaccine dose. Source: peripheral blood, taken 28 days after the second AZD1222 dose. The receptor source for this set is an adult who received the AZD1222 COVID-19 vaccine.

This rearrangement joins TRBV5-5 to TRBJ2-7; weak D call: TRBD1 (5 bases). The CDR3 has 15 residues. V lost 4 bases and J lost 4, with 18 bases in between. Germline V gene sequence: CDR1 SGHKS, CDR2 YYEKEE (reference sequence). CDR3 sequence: CASSQNQGSWYEQYF. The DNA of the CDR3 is TGTGCCAGCAGCCAAAACCAGGGATCGTGGTACGAGCAGTACTTC. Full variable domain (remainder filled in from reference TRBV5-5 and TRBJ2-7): DAGVTQSPTHLIKTRGQQVTLRCSPISGHKSVSWYQQVLGQGPQFIFQYYEKEERGRGNFPDRFSARQFPNYSSELNVNALLLGDSALYLCASSQNQGSWYEQYFGPGTRLTVT.

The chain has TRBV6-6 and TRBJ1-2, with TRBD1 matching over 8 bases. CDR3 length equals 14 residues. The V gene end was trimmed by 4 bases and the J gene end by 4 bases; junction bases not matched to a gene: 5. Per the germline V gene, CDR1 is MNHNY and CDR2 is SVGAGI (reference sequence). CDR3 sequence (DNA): TGTGCCAGCAGTTCACAGGGGGGGGTCTATGGCTACACCTTC. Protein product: CASSSQGGVYGYTF.

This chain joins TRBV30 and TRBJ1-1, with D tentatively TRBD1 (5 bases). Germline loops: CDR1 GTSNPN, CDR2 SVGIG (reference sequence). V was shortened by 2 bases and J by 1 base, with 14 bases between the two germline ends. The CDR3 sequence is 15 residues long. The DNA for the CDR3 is TGTGCCTGGAGTCATGAAAATAGGGGGAACACTGAAGCTTTCTTT. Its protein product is CAWSHENRGNTEAFF.

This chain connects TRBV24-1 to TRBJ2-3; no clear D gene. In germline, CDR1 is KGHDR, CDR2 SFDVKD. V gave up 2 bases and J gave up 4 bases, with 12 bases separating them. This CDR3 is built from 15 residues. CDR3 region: CATSDWSEAPDTQYF. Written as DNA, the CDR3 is TGTGCCACCAGTGATTGGAGTGAGGCGCCAGATACGCAGTATTTT.

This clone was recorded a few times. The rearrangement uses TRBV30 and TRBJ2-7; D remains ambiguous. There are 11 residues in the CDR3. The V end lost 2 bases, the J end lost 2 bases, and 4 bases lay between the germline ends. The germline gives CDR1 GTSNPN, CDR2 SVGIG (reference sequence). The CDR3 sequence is CAWSYTYEQYF. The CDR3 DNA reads TGTGCCTGGAGTTACACCTACGAGCAGTACTTC.

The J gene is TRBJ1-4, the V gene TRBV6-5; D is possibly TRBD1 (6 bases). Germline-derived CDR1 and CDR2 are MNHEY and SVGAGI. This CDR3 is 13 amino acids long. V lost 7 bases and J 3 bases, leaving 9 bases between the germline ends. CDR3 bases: TGTGCCAGCACGGGGGGGCCTAATGAAAAACTGTTTTTT. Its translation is CASTGGPNEKLFF.

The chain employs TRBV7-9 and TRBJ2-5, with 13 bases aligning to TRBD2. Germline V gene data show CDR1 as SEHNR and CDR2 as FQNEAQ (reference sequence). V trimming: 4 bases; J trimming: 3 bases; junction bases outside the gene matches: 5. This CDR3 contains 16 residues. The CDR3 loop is CASSYSGTSGKETQYF. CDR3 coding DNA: TGTGCCAGCAGCTATTCCGGGACTAGCGGGAAAGAGACCCAGTACTTC.

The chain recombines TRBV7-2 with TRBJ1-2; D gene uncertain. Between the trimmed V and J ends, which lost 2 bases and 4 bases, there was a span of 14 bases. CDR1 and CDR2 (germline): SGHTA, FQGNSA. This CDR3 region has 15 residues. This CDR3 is CASSLSGIVGYGYTF. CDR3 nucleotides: TGTGCCAGCAGCTTAAGCGGGATCGTCGGCTATGGCTACACCTTC.

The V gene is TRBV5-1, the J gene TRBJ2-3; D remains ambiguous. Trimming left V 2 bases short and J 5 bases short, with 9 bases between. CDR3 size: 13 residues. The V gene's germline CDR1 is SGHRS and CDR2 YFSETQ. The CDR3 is CASSLSGIDTQYF. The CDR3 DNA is TGCGCCAGCAGCTTAAGTGGGATAGATACGCAGTATTTT.

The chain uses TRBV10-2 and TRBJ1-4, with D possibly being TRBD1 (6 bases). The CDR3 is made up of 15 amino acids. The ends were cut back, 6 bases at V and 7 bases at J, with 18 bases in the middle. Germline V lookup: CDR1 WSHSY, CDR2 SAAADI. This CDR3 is CASREWGRGGEKLFF. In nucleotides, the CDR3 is TGCGCCAGCAGGGAATGGGGCAGGGGTGGTGAAAAACTGTTTTTT.

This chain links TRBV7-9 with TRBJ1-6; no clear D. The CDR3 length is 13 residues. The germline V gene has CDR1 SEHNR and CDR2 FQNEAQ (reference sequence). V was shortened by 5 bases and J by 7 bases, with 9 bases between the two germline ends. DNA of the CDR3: TGTGCCAGCAGCCCCGCGGGGAATTCACCCCTCCACTTT. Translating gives CASSPAGNSPLHF.

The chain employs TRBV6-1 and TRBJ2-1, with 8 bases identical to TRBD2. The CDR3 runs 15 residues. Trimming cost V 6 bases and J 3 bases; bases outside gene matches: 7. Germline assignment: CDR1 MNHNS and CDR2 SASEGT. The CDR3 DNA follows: TGTGCCAGCAGAAGCAGCGGGGGCTACTACAATGAGCAGTTCTTC. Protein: CASRSSGGYYNEQFF.

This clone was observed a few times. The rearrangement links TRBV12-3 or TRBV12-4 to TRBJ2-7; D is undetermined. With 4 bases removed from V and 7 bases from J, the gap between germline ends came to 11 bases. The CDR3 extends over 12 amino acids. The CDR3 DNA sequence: TGTGCCAGCAGTTCACAGACTTGGGAGCAGTACTTC. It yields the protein CASSSQTWEQYF.

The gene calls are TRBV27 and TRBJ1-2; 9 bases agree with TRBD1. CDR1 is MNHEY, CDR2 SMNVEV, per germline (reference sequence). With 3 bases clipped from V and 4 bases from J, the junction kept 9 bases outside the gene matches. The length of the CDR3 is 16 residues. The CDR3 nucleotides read TGTGCCAGCAGTTTTCTCCCGGGACAGGGCGCCTATGGCTACACCTTC. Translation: CASSFLPGQGAYGYTF.

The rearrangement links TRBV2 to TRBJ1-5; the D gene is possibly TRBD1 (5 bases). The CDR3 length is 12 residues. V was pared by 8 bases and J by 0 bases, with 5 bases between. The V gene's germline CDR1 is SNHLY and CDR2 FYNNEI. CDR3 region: CASGGSNQPQHF. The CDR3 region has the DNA TGTGCCAGCGGGGGTAGCAATCAGCCCCAGCATTTT.

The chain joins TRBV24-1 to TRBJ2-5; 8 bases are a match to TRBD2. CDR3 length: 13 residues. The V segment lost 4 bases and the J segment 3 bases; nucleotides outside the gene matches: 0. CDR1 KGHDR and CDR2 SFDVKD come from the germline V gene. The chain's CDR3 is CATSDGGEETQYF. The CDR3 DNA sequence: TGTGCCACCAGTGACGGGGGGGAAGAGACCCAGTACTTC.

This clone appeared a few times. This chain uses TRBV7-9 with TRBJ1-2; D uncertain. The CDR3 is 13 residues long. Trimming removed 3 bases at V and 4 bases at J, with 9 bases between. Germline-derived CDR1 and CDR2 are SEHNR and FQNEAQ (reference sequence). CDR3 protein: CASSLENGYGYTF. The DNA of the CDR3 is TGTGCCAGCAGCTTGGAAAACGGCTATGGCTACACCTTC.

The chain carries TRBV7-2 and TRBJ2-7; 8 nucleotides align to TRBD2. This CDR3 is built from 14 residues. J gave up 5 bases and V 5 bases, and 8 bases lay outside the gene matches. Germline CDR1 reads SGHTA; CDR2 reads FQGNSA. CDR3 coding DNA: TGTGCCAGCAGCGCTACGGGACTAGGAGACGAGCAGTACTTC. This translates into CASSATGLGDEQYF. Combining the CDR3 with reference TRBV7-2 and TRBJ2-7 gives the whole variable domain GAGVSQSPSNKVTEKGKDVELRCDPISGHTALYWYRQSLGQGLEFLIYFQGNSAPDKSGLPSDRFSAERTGGSVSTLTIQRTQQEDSAVYLCASSATGLGDEQYFGPGTRLTVT.

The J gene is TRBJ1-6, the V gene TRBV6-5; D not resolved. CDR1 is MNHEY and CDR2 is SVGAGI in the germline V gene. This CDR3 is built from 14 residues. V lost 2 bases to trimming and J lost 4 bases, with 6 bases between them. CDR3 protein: CASSYRSYNSPLHF. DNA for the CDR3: TGTGCCAGCAGTTACAGGAGTTATAATTCACCCCTCCACTTT.

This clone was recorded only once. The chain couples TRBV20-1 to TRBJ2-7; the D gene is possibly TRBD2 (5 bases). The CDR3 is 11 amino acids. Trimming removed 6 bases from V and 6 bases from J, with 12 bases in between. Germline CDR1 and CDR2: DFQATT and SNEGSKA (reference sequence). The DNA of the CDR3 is TGCAGTGCCCCCGGACTGCGCGAGCAGTACTTC. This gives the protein CSAPGLREQYF.

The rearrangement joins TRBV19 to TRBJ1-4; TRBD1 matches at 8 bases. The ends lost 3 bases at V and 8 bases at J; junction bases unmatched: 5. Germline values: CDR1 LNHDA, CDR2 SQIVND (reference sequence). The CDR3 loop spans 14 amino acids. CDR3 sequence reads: CASSISRGREKLFF. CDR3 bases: TGTGCCAGTAGTATTTCCAGGGGGCGGGAAAAACTGTTTTTT.

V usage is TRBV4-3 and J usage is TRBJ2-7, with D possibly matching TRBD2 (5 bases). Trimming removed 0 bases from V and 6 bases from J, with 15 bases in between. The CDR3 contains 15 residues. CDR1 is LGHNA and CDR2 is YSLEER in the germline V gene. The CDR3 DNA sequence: TGCGCCAGCAGCCAAGATTGGGCCCGACGGGGCGAGCAGTACTTC. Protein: CASSQDWARRGEQYF.

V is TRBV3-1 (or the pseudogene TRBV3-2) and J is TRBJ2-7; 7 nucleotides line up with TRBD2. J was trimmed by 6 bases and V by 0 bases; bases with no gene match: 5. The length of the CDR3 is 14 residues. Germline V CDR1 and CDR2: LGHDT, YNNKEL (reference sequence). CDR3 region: CASSQDGGWAEQYF. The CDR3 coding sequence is TGTGCCAGCAGCCAAGACGGGGGGTGGGCCGAGCAGTACTTC.